This section outlines one TCR beta chain sequence together with its context. Assay used: immunoSEQ multiplex PCR; TCRdb lists only in-frame clones, some missing. Among 250,000 or so clones, about 91% were seen once, and the ten largest hold approximately 2.7%. These data originate in a study of blood T cell repertoires in COVID-19. Study as a whole: COVID-19 samples from acute and convalescent phases originated in the United States, Italy and Spain. T cells, B-cell-depleted T cells, or PBMCs supplied cDNA or gDNA.

Cohort allocation depended upon clinical history that participants reported. Sample: PBMCs or T cells enriched from blood (not recorded which). This clonotype was sampled from a man aged 35 to 55 who had been exposed to COVID-19.

For the CDR3, the DNA is TGTGCCAGCAGCCCCAGTTCGACTCGCGAGCAGTACTTC. This gives the protein CASSPSSTREQYF. J is TRBJ2-7 and V is TRBV3-1 (or the pseudogene TRBV3-2); D gene uncertain. CDR3 length: 13 amino acids. V shed 4 bases and J shed 6 bases, with 13 bases lying between them. Per the germline V gene, CDR1 is LGHDT and CDR2 is YNNKEL (reference sequence).